Listed below are T cell receptor beta chains from one sample, sequenced in a study of blood T cells in healthy people across ages. TCRdb called the 5' RACE reads again in MiXCR, with one record for every CDR3 protein. The sample shows more than 700,000 distinct CDR3 sequences, about 55% of them seen only once. Input material: blood. Receptors were obtained from a man at least 80 years old in good health. The CDR3 runs from the conserved cysteine through the conserved F or W. Each record gives: D gene, V gene, J gene, clone size, CDR3 protein, CDR3 DNA. The D gene is left open where the match is weak. The listing skips clone size in some rows; elsewhere it reads once, few, many or a size class.

d_gene: TRBD1
v_gene: TRBV12-3/TRBV12-4
j_gene: TRBJ2-7
abundance: NA
CDR3aa: CASSFWDRGSYEQYF
CDR3nt: TGTGCCAGCAGTTTCTGGGACAGGGGCTCCTACGAGCAGTACTTC

d_gene: NA
v_gene: TRBV18
j_gene: TRBJ2-1
abundance: once
CDR3aa: CASSASGGEQFF
CDR3nt: TGTGCCAGCTCAGCCTCGGGTGGTGAGCAGTTCTTC

d_gene: NA
v_gene: TRBV6-6
j_gene: TRBJ2-7
abundance: NA
CDR3aa: CASKGSVGSYNEQYF
CDR3nt: TGTGCCAGCAAGGGGTCCGTTGGCTCCTACAATGAGCAGTACTTC

d_gene: TRBD1
v_gene: TRBV18
j_gene: TRBJ1-5
abundance: few
CDR3aa: CASSPWTGSNQPQHF
CDR3nt: TGTGCCAGCTCACCCTGGACAGGGAGCAATCAGCCCCAGCATTTT

d_gene: TRBD2
v_gene: TRBV20-1
j_gene: TRBJ2-3
abundance: NA
CDR3aa: CSASPLAGSDTQYF
CDR3nt: TGCAGTGCTAGTCCCCTAGCGGGTTCAGATACGCAGTATTTT

d_gene: TRBD2
v_gene: TRBV12-3/TRBV12-4
j_gene: TRBJ2-2
abundance: NA
CDR3aa: CASNTLGREAHTGELFF
CDR3nt: TGTGCCAGCAACACGTTAGGGCGGGAGGCCCACACCGGGGAGCTGTTTTTT

d_gene: NA
v_gene: TRBV7-2
j_gene: TRBJ2-7
abundance: NA
CDR3aa: CAGSSARRYEQYF
CDR3nt: TGTGCCGGCAGCTCGGCCAGGAGGTACGAGCAGTACTTC

d_gene: NA
v_gene: TRBV27
j_gene: TRBJ2-7
abundance: NA
CDR3aa: CASRFGGVPYEQYF
CDR3nt: TGTGCCAGCAGATTCGGCGGGGTGCCCTACGAGCAGTACTTC

d_gene: TRBD2
v_gene: TRBV5-1
j_gene: TRBJ2-1
abundance: NA
CDR3aa: CASSWTGLAGYEQFF
CDR3nt: TGCGCCAGCAGCTGGACGGGACTAGCGGGATATGAGCAGTTCTTC

d_gene: NA
v_gene: TRBV11-2
j_gene: TRBJ1-2
abundance: NA
CDR3aa: CASSPAGGGYYGYTF
CDR3nt: TGTGCCAGCAGCCCAGCCGGAGGCGGCTACTATGGCTACACCTTC

d_gene: TRBD2
v_gene: TRBV11-2
j_gene: TRBJ2-7
abundance: few
CDR3aa: CASIHPGLAGSYEQYF
CDR3nt: TGTGCCAGCATCCATCCGGGACTAGCGGGCTCCTACGAGCAGTACTTC

d_gene: NA
v_gene: TRBV4-1
j_gene: TRBJ2-6
abundance: NA
CDR3aa: CASSQARASGANVLTF
CDR3nt: TGCGCCAGCAGCCAAGCGCGGGCCTCGGGGGCCAACGTCCTGACTTTC

d_gene: TRBD1
v_gene: TRBV7-2
j_gene: TRBJ1-4
abundance: NA
CDR3aa: CASSHTGGSNEKLFF
CDR3nt: TGTGCCAGCAGTCACACAGGGGGTTCTAATGAAAAACTGTTTTTT

d_gene: TRBD1
v_gene: TRBV2
j_gene: TRBJ2-7
abundance: NA
CDR3aa: CASSDRGNANYEQYF
CDR3nt: TGTGCCAGCAGCGACAGGGGAAACGCGAACTACGAGCAGTACTTC

d_gene: TRBD2
v_gene: TRBV25-1
j_gene: TRBJ2-5
abundance: few
CDR3aa: CASSAWEGLAGIQETQYF
CDR3nt: TGTGCCAGCAGTGCCTGGGAGGGACTAGCGGGGATCCAAGAGACCCAGTACTTC

d_gene: TRBD1
v_gene: TRBV9
j_gene: TRBJ2-5
abundance: once
CDR3aa: CASSVAPGTGTETQYF
CDR3nt: TGTGCCAGCAGCGTAGCTCCCGGGACAGGGACAGAGACCCAGTACTTC

d_gene: NA
v_gene: TRBV20-1
j_gene: TRBJ1-2
abundance: NA
CDR3aa: CSAAGGKNYGYTF
CDR3nt: TGCAGTGCTGCGGGGGGGAAGAACTATGGCTACACCTTC

d_gene: TRBD1
v_gene: TRBV4-1
j_gene: TRBJ1-1
abundance: NA
CDR3aa: CASSQGGGQRNTEAFF
CDR3nt: TGCGCCAGCAGCCAAGGCGGGGGACAGAGGAACACTGAAGCTTTCTTT

d_gene: TRBD2
v_gene: TRBV9
j_gene: TRBJ2-5
abundance: NA
CDR3aa: CASSVGWAGVQETQYF
CDR3nt: TGTGCCAGCAGCGTAGGGTGGGCGGGGGTCCAAGAGACCCAGTACTTC